This is a list of T cell receptor beta chains from one sample in a study of cytotoxic CD8 clonotypes in ibrutinib-treated CLL. Data came from immunoSEQ multiplex PCR; TCRdb stores just in-frame clones and leaves some out. The table lists hundreds of thousands of clones, around four fifths of them singletons, with more than 6% in the top ten. The sequences come from PBMCs, collected before ibrutinib treatment. The receptors here all came from a human donor with chronic lymphocytic leukemia. Both conserved end residues are part of each CDR3. The D gene is left open where the match is weak. Size values are once, few and many counts, or a class for expanded clones, and some rows have none.

v_call	clone_size	j_call	d_call	cdr3_aa	cdr3_nt
TRBV12-5	-	TRBJ2-5	TRBD1	CASQGAGETQYF	TGTGCTAGCCAGGGGGCTGGGGAGACCCAGTACTTC
TRBV18	-	TRBJ1-5	-	CASSPRADGLLNQPQHF	TGTGCCAGCTCACCCCGCGCGGACGGCTTATTAAATCAGCCCCAGCATTTT
TRBV19	-	TRBJ2-1	-	CASSIRTVPFF	TGTGCCAGTAGTATCCGGACAGTTCCGTTCTTC
TRBV18	-	TRBJ1-1	-	CASSPNSVMNTEAFF	TGTGCCAGCTCACCAAATTCGGTCATGAACACTGAAGCTTTCTTT
TRBV7-2	-	TRBJ1-2	-	CASSLKSWGDDGYTF	TGTGCCAGCAGCTTAAAGTCATGGGGCGACGATGGCTACACCTTC
TRBV13	-	TRBJ1-2	TRBD1	CASSLRTGTNYGYTF	TGTGCCAGCAGCTTACGGACAGGGACTAACTATGGCTACACCTTC
TRBV28	-	TRBJ2-1	-	CASSLHEQFF	TGTGCCAGCAGTTTACACGAGCAGTTCTTC
TRBV5-1	once	TRBJ2-3	-	CASSSRRTSGGTDTQYF	TGCGCCAGCAGCTCCCGACGTACAAGTGGTGGGACAGATACGCAGTATTTT
TRBV29-1	-	TRBJ2-1	TRBD1	CSVEPGTGLRYNEQFF	TGCAGCGTTGAGCCCGGGACAGGATTGCGCTACAATGAGCAGTTCTTC
TRBV15	-	TRBJ2-1	TRBD2	CATSRGRVAGVNPPYNEQFF	TGTGCCACCAGCAGAGGGCGTGTAGCGGGAGTTAATCCCCCGTACAATGAGCAGTTCTTC
TRBV6-5	few	TRBJ1-1	-	CASRGAGKNTEAFF	TGTGCCAGCCGGGGGGCAGGGAAGAACACTGAAGCTTTCTTT
TRBV13	-	TRBJ2-7	-	CASSSRSYEQYF	TGTGCCAGCAGCTCCCGCTCCTACGAGCAGTACTTC
TRBV6-6	-	TRBJ2-3	-	CASSYEAGRVDTQYF	TGTGCCAGCAGTTACGAGGCGGGAAGGGTGGATACGCAGTATTTT
TRBV5-6	-	TRBJ2-7	TRBD1	CASSSHRGPYEQYF	TGTGCCAGCAGCTCACACAGGGGCCCCTACGAGCAGTACTTC
TRBV5-1	-	TRBJ2-1	TRBD2	CASSLIAGVGNEQFF	TGCGCCAGCAGCCTCATAGCGGGAGTGGGCAATGAGCAGTTCTTC
TRBV7-9	-	TRBJ2-1	TRBD1	CASSLAGQGASEQFF	TGTGCCAGCAGCTTAGCGGGACAGGGGGCTAGTGAGCAGTTCTTC
TRBV19	-	TRBJ2-1	-	CASSMYKNNEQFF	TGTGCCAGTAGTATGTACAAGAACAATGAGCAGTTCTTC
TRBV2	-	TRBJ2-7	-	CASSGSRTGAFSEQYF	TGTGCCAGCAGCGGTTCAAGGACGGGAGCGTTTAGCGAGCAGTACTTC
TRBV7-6	-	TRBJ2-1	TRBD1	CASSLRDSYNEQFF	TGTGCCAGCAGCTTACGGGACAGCTACAATGAGCAGTTCTTC
TRBV15	-	TRBJ1-2	TRBD1	CATSGTGSGDGYTF	TGTGCCACCAGCGGGACAGGTTCAGGGGATGGCTACACCTTC
TRBV5-1	-	TRBJ2-2	TRBD1	CASRTGTGGLAGELFF	TGCGCCAGCAGAACCGGGACAGGGGGCTTGGCCGGGGAGCTGTTTTTT
TRBV7-9	few	TRBJ1-5	-	CASSHQGSGQPQHF	TGTGCCAGCAGCCATCAGGGATCGGGGCAGCCCCAGCATTTT